A single sample is the source of the 8 T cell receptor beta chains below, sequenced in a study of memory CD4+ T cells and cytomegalovirus serostatus. The sort gate was single viable CD3+CD4+CD8-CD45RO+ cells for memory CD4+ T cells. The table came from immunoSEQ multiplex PCR; TCRdb's copy has only in-frame clones and leaves some out. Seen here are some 65,000 clones, 80% observed once, and the top ten hold approximately 0.5%. The sequencing sample was made of memory CD4+ T cells from blood. These receptors all stem from an adult in good health and CMV-seronegative. Some clones in this sample may be carry-over from other donors' samples.

The gene calls are TRBV27 and TRBJ1-2, with D hard to call. Trimming pared 6 bases from V and 8 bases from J, leaving 13 bases between. Germline V gene data show CDR1 as MNHEY and CDR2 as SMNVEV (reference sequence). This CDR3 has 12 amino acids. Here the CDR3 reads CASRTIQEGYTF. CDR3 coding DNA: TGTGCCAGCAGAACTATCCAGGAGGGCTACACCTTC.

V is TRBV19 and J is TRBJ2-5, with a possible D match to TRBD2 (5 bases). In germline, CDR1 is LNHDA, CDR2 SQIVND (reference sequence). This CDR3 is built from 14 residues. V was clipped by 5 bases and J by 5 bases, with 15 bases between them. The CDR3: CASSPPAREETQYF. The CDR3 DNA follows: TGTGCCAGTAGTCCACCCGCGAGGGAGGAGACCCAGTACTTC.

V is TRBV10-3 and J is TRBJ1-2, with 9 bases lining up with TRBD1. Germline loops: CDR1 ENHRY, CDR2 SYGVKD. The CDR3 totals 15 residues. The V segment lost 5 bases and the J segment 4 bases; nucleotides outside the gene matches: 8. The CDR3 protein is CAISRDRGSVYGYTF. In nucleotides, the CDR3 is TGTGCCATCAGTAGAGACAGGGGGTCCGTCTATGGCTACACCTTC.

The chain combines TRBV7-3 with TRBJ2-3; 7 positions agree with TRBD2. V shed 5 bases, J shed 8 bases, and the junction held 10 bases outside the gene matches. The CDR3 sequence is 14 residues long. CDR1 and CDR2 from the germline V gene are SGHTA and FQGTGA. The CDR3 region is CASSLVGGSGTQYF. The CDR3 DNA follows: TGTGCCAGCAGCCTAGTGGGCGGGAGTGGTACGCAGTATTTT.

The chain uses TRBV29-1 and TRBJ1-5, with 8 bases fitting TRBD1. V lost 6 bases, J lost 4 bases, and 2 bases stayed unmatched. Per the germline V gene, CDR1 is SQVTM and CDR2 is ANQGSEA. CDR3 length: 12 amino acids. CDR3 residues: CSVRQGNQPQHF. DNA of the CDR3: TGCAGCGTAAGACAGGGGAATCAGCCCCAGCATTTT.

This clone was seen only a few times. The chain uses TRBV4-1 and TRBJ1-6, with D maybe TRBD1 (6 bases). Trimming pared 2 bases from V and 8 bases from J, leaving 19 bases between. Germline V CDR1 and CDR2: MGHRA, YSYEKL. The CDR3 length is 17 residues. This CDR3 is CASSQQPPGTRDSPLHF. The DNA for the CDR3 is TGCGCCAGCAGCCAACAACCCCCCGGGACACGGGATTCACCCCTCCACTTT.

The V and J genes are TRBV7-9 and TRBJ1-2, with TRBD1 as a possible D gene (5 bases). The CDR3 length is 15 residues. The germline V gene has CDR1 SEHNR and CDR2 FQNEAQ (reference sequence). Trimming stripped 2 bases from V and 6 bases from J, with 16 bases between. CDR3 in DNA: TGTGCCAGCAGCTTAATGGCCGACGTCAGGGATGGCTACACCTTC. The encoded protein is CASSLMADVRDGYTF.

This chain's CDR3 is CAWRGLADSYEQYF. CDR3 sequence (DNA): TGTGCCTGGAGGGGACTAGCGGACTCCTACGAGCAGTACTTC. The chain uses TRBV30 and TRBJ2-7, with 11 bases lining up with TRBD2. The CDR3 loop spans 14 amino acids. Germline CDR1 is GTSNPN and CDR2 is SVGIG (reference sequence). V gave up 3 bases and J gave up 0 bases; unmatched junction bases: 1. Drawing the rest from reference TRBV30 and TRBJ2-7, the complete variable domain is SQTIHQWPATLVQPVGSPLSLECTVEGTSNPNLYWYRQAAGRGLQLLFYSVGIGQISSEVPQNLSASRPQDRQFILSSKKLLLSDSGFYLCAWRGLADSYEQYFGPGTRLTVT.